This entry describes one T cell receptor beta chain. The V gene lost 11 bases and the J gene lost 4 bases, with 12 bases spanning the gap. CDR3 length: 13 amino acids. CDR1 is SGHVS and CDR2 is FQNEAQ in the germline V gene. The data derive from a study of T cell changes during pregnancy in multiple sclerosis. Repertoires were generated with immunoSEQ multiplex PCR, while TCRdb's copy carries only in-frame clones and drops some. The data show 35,000 to 50,000 clones, 88% seen once. Sequencing used CD4+ T cells from peripheral blood mononuclear cells, obtained in the second trimester of pregnancy. This sequence originates from a female donor with multiple sclerosis, enrolled in a pregnancy study. V usage is TRBV7-8 and J usage is TRBJ2-6, with D possibly matching TRBD2 (6 bases). The CDR3 is CAGGVAGANVLTF. The CDR3 bases are TGTGCCGGAGGGGTAGCCGGGGCCAACGTCCTGACTTTC.